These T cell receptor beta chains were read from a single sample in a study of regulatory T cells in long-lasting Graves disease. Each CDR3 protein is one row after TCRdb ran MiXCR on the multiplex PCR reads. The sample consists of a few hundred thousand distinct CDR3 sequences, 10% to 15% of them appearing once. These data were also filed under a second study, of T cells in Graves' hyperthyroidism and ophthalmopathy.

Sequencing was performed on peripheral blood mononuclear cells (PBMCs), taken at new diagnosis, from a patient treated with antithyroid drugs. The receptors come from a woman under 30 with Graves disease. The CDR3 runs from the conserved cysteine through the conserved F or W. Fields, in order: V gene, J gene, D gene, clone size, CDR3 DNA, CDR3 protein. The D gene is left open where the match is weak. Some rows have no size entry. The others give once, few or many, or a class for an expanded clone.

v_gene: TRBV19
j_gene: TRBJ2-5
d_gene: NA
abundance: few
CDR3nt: TGTGCCAGTAGTTTCCAGGCAGAGACCCAGTACTTC
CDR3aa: CASSFQAETQYF

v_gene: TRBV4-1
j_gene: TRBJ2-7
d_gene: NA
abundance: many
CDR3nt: TGCGCCAGCAGCCCCCGCGGTAGCGGCCGGGGTGAGCAGTACTTC
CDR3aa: CASSPRGSGRGEQYF

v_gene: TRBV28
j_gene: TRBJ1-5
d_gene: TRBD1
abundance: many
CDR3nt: TGTGCCAGCAGTTTTCTGGGACAGTGGAGCAATCAGCCCCAGCATTTT
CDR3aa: CASSFLGQWSNQPQHF

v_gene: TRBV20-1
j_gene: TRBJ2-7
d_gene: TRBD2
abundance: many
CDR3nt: TGCAGTGCTAGAGATCCGACTAGCAGCTCCTACGAGCAGTACTTC
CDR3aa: CSARDPTSSSYEQYF

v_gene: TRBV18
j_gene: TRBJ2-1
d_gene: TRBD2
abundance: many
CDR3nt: TGTGCCAGCTCACCATATGGACTAGCGGGGTACAATGAGCAGTTCTTC
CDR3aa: CASSPYGLAGYNEQFF

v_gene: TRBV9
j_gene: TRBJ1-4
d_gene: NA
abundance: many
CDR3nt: TGTGCCAGCAGCGGCGACAGTTCTGGAAAACTGTTTTTT
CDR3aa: CASSGDSSGKLFF

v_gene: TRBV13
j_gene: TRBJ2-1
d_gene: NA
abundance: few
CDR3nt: TGTGCCAGCAGCGCCACTGGGTCCGGCGGGGCCTATGAGCAGTTCTTC
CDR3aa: CASSATGSGGAYEQFF

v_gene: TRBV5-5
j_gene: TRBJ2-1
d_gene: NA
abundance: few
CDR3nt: TGTGCCAGCAGCCAACCCGACTACAATGAGCAGTTCTTC
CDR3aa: CASSQPDYNEQFF

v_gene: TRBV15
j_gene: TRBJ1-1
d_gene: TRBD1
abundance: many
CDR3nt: TGTGCCACCAGCAGAGCCATGGACAGGGGGCGGAACACTGAAGCTTTCTTT
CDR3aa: CATSRAMDRGRNTEAFF

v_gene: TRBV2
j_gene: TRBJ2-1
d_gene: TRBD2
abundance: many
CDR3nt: TGTGCCACCCAGTTTGCAGCGGGAACGAATGAGCAGTTCTTC
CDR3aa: CATQFAAGTNEQFF

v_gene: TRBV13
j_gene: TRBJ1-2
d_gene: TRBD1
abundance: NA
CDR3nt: TGTGCCAGCAGCCGGTCAAGGACAGGGGGTTTGTCCTTC
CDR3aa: CASSRSRTGGLSF

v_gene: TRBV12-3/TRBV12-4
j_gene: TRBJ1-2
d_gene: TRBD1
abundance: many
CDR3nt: TGTGCCAGCAGTTTAGGGACAGGGGGCGATTCACCCTATGGCTACACCTTC
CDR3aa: CASSLGTGGDSPYGYTF

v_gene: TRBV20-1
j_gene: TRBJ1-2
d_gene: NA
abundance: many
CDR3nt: TGCAGTGCTCCTCCTAGGCAGGGGAGTCATGGCTACACCTTC
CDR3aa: CSAPPRQGSHGYTF

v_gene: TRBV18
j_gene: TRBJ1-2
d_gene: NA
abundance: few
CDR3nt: TGTGCCAGCTCACCGGGGAAGAACTATGGCTACACCTTC
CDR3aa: CASSPGKNYGYTF

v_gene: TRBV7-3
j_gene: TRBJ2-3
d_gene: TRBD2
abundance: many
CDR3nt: TGTGCCAGCAGCTTAGATGGAGCGGGAGTCACAGATACGCAGTATTTT
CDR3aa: CASSLDGAGVTDTQYF

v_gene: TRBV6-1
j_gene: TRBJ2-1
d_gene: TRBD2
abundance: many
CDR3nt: TGTGCCAGCAGCCGTAGCGGGAGCTGGAATAAGAATGAGCAGTTCTTC
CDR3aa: CASSRSGSWNKNEQFF

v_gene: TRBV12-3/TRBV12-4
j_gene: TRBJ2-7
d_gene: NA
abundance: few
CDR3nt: TGTGCCAGCAGTTTATCCCCTTTTGCTGGGGACCGCTACGAGCAGTACTTC
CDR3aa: CASSLSPFAGDRYEQYF

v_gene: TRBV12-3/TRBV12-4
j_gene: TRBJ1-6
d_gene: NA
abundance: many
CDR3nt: TGTGCCAGCAGTCAGTGGGGGGCTACGGGGAATTCACCCCTCCACTTT
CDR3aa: CASSQWGATGNSPLHF

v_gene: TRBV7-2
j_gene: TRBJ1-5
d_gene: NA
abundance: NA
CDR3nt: TGTGCCAGCACCCTCGGGGGGGGGGATCAGCCCCAGCATTTT
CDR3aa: CASTLGGGDQPQHF

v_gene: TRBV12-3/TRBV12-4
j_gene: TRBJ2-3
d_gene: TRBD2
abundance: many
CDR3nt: TGTGCCAGCAGCCCTAGCGGGGTCGATACGCAGTATTTT
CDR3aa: CASSPSGVDTQYF

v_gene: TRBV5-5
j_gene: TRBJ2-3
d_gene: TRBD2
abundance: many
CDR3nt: TGTGCCAGCAGCTACGCGGGAGGGCCGATGGAGGATACGCAGTATTTT
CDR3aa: CASSYAGGPMEDTQYF

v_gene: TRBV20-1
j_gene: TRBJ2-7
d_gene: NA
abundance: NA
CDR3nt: TGCAGTGCTAGAGACGTGACCCCCGGGGAGCAGTACTTC
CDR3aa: CSARDVTPGEQYF

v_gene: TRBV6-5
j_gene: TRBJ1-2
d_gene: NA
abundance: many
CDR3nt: TGTGCCAGCAGTTATTGGGCTGGCGGCTACACCTTC
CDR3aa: CASSYWAGGYTF

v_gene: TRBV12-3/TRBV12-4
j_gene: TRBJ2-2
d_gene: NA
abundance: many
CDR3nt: TGTGCCAGCAGTTTGCACCGTCTCGTTAGAAACACCGGGGAGCTGTTTTTT
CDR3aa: CASSLHRLVRNTGELFF

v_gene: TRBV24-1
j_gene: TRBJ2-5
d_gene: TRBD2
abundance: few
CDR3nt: TGTGCCACCAGTGATTTAGGAAGCGGGAGGGCCGAGACCCAGTACTTC
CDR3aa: CATSDLGSGRAETQYF

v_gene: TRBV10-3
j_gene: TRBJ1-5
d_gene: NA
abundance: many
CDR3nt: TGTGCCATCAGTGGCTCTCCCCTGGAACCCCAGCATTTT
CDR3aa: CAISGSPLEPQHF

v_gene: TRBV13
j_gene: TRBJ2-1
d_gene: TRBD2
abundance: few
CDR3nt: TGTGCCAGCAGTCCAAGCGGGAGAACCGACAATGAGCAGTTCTTC
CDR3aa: CASSPSGRTDNEQFF

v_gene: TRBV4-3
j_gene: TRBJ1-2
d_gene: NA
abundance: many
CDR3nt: TGCGCCAGCAGCCAAGCCGTAGGTTACTACTATGGCTACACCTTC
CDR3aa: CASSQAVGYYYGYTF

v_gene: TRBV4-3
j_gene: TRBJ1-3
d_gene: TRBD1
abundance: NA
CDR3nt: TGCGCCAGCAGCCAAGATTTGTGGGGACAGGCGGACTCTGGAAACACCATATATTTT
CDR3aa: CASSQDLWGQADSGNTIYF

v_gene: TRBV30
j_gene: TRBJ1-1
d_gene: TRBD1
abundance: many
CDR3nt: TGTGCCTGCGCCCAGGGGGCCCTGAACACTGAAGCTTTCTTT
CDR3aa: CACAQGALNTEAFF

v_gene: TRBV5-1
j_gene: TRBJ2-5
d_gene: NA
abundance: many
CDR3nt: TGCGCCAGCAGCTTCCCGGTTGGTGGGGCCCAAGAGACCCAGTACTTC
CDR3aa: CASSFPVGGAQETQYF

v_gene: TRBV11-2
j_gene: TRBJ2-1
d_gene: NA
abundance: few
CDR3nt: TGTGCCAGCGGGTTTCGTCACAATGAGCAGTTCTTC
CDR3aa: CASGFRHNEQFF

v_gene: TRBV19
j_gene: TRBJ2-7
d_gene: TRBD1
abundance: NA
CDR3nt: TGTGCCAGTGCCGGGACAGGGTTTAGCGAGCAGTACTTC
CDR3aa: CASAGTGFSEQYF

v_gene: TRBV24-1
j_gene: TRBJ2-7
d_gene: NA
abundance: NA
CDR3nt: TGTGCCGCCAGTGATTTGGACAGACAGTACTTC
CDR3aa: CAASDLDRQYF

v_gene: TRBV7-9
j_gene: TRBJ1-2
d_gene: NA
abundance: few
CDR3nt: TGTGCCAGCAGCCTCAATCTTTTGGGCGTGGGCTACACCTTC
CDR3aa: CASSLNLLGVGYTF

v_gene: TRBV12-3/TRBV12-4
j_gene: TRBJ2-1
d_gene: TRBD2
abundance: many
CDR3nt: TGTGCCAGCAGTTTAGTAGCGGGGGTCGTTAATGAGCAGTTCTTC
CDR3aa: CASSLVAGVVNEQFF

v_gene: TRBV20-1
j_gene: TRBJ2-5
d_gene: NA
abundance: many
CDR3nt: TGCAGTGCTAGAGTCTCCGGGTCCCTGGGATGGGCTTTC
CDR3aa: CSARVSGSLGWAF

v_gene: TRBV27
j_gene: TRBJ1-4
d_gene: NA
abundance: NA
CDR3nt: TGTGCCAGCAGTTTAAAGGGAGGGGTTGAAAAACTGTTTTTT
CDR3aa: CASSLKGGVEKLFF

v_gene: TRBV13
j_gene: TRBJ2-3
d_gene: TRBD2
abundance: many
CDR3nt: TGTGCCAGCAGCATGTCACTAGCGGGGTTCACAGATACGCAGTATTTT
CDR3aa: CASSMSLAGFTDTQYF